Below are 22 T cell receptor beta chains sequenced from a single sample in a study of blood T cell repertoires in COVID-19 (dated by TCRdb to 2018 to 2021). The protocol used for the library was the immunoSEQ multiplex PCR assay. The table comes from immuneACCESS by way of TCRdb, which keeps in-frame sequences with V and J called. Part of the clones is missing from these tables; in studies checked, under half for an unresolved V gene and the rest for unknown reasons. The sample table shows 250,000 or so clones, and about 80% are seen once. The top ten constitute about 3.5% of the sample. Sequenced input: peripheral blood. The receptors here all came from a woman over 75 with acute or convalescent COVID-19.

This sequence joins TRBV6-6 and TRBJ2-6; 8 bases are shared with TRBD1. The germline V gene has CDR1 MNHNY and CDR2 SVGAGI (reference sequence). CDR3 length equals 19 residues. The V segment lost 5 bases and the J segment 0 bases; nucleotides outside the gene matches: 12. The CDR3 is CASSPRPGTGTSGANVLTF. The CDR3 nucleotides are TGTGCCAGCAGTCCACGTCCCGGGACAGGTACCTCTGGGGCCAACGTCCTGACTTTC.

CDR3 residues: CASSQRDRVDGYTF. In DNA, the CDR3 is TGTGCCAGCAGCCAACGAGACAGGGTAGATGGCTACACCTTC. This chain uses TRBV7-9 with TRBJ1-2; 7 positions agree with TRBD1. CDR3 length: 14 amino acids. Germline assignment: CDR1 SEHNR and CDR2 FQNEAQ (reference sequence). V shed 5 bases and J 6 bases; nucleotides not matched to a gene: 9. Using reference TRBV7-9 and TRBJ1-2 for the parts outside the CDR3, the full variable domain is DTGVSQNPRHKITKRGQNVTFRCDPISEHNRLYWYRQTLGQGPEFLTYFQNEAQLEKSRLLSDRFSAERPKGSFSTLEIQRTEQGDSAMYLCASSQRDRVDGYTFGSGTRLTVV.

As regards this clone: The CDR3 does not end in the conserved phenylalanine or tryptophan, so this is likely a read error. The limits of the CDR3 on the DNA are not certain, so only TCRdb's listed CDR3 is given. The genes are TRBV27 and TRBJ2-3; TRBD2 is the table's D call and was not checked against the DNA. CDR1 and CDR2 (germline): MNHEY, SMNVEV (reference sequence). The CDR3 adds up to 9 amino acids, both ends counted. CDR3: CAKTSGSYV.

The rearrangement joins TRBV5-1 to TRBJ1-1; 7 positions match TRBD1. CDR3 length: 14 amino acids. Germline V lookup: CDR1 SGHRS, CDR2 YFSETQ. Trimming at V came to 4 bases and at J to 2 bases, leaving 5 bases not matched to a gene. The CDR3 bases are TGCGCCAGCAGCCGGGGACAGCAAAACACTGAAGCTTTCTTT. Protein: CASSRGQQNTEAFF.

As to this clone: A read error may produce the germline difference seen at one junction end. The gene calls are TRBV6-5 and TRBJ1-2; no firm D call. CDR1 and CDR2 (germline): MNHEY, SVGAGI. CDR3 length: 12 residues. CDR3 DNA sequence: TGTGCCAGCAGTTTTAGGAGGGCCCCACTCCACTTC. As protein: CASSFRRAPLHF.

This clone was picked up one time. J is TRBJ1-2 and V is TRBV5-1; 8 bases map to TRBD1. V shed 0 bases, J shed 8 bases, and the junction held 9 bases outside the gene matches. Germline V gene data show CDR1 as SGHRS and CDR2 as YFSETQ. The CDR3 has 15 residues. The CDR3 DNA sequence: TGCGCCAGCAGCTTGGGGCAGGGGGCAACGCGGGGCTACACCTTC. Protein sequence: CASSLGQGATRGYTF.

Here the CDR3 reads CASRGTGPNQPQHF. CDR3 sequence (DNA): TGTGCCAGCAGGGGGACAGGGCCGAATCAGCCCCAGCATTTT. This chain connects TRBV27 to TRBJ1-5; 9 bases are shared with TRBD1. The CDR3 runs 14 residues. The ends lost 6 bases at V and 4 bases at J; junction bases unmatched: 4. Germline V gene sequence: CDR1 MNHEY, CDR2 SMNVEV (reference sequence).

In this sample, this clone turned up a few times. The chain couples TRBV5-5 to TRBJ2-6; D is unclear. Germline assignment: CDR1 SGHKS and CDR2 YYEKEE (reference sequence). Deletions cut 0 bases from V and 3 bases from J, with 7 bases between. The CDR3 runs to 15 residues. The CDR3 coding sequence is TGTGCCAGCAGCTTGGAACGGGTTGGGGCCAACGTCCTGACTTTC. Protein: CASSLERVGANVLTF.

The genes are TRBV11-2 and TRBJ1-4, with D maybe TRBD1 (5 bases). The V gene lost 0 bases and the J gene lost 8 bases, with 16 bases spanning the gap. Germline V gene lookup returns CDR1 SGHAT and CDR2 FQNNGV. The CDR3 is 16 residues long. CDR3 loop: CASSLDWGVGREKLFF. CDR3 DNA sequence: TGTGCCAGCAGCTTAGATTGGGGCGTCGGGAGAGAAAAACTGTTTTTT.

This clone showed up just a few times. The chain carries TRBV13 and TRBJ1-1; possible D gene TRBD1, 6 bases. The CDR3 contains 15 residues. Germline loops: CDR1 PRHDT, CDR2 FYEKMQ (reference sequence). Trimming shortened V by 1 base and J by 2 bases, and 11 bases separated the two germline ends. The CDR3 region is CASSLAPRGNTEAFF. CDR3 nucleotide sequence: TGTGCCAGCAGCTTAGCCCCCAGGGGTAACACTGAAGCTTTCTTT.

V usage is TRBV5-1 and J usage is TRBJ2-2; D perhaps matches TRBD2 (7 bases). CDR1 SGHRS and CDR2 YFSETQ come from the germline V gene. V was cut by 4 bases and J by 2 bases, with 21 bases left in between. The CDR3 is 18 amino acids. CDR3 DNA sequence: TGCGCCAGCAGCCCCCGCATCCCCGCGGGGGCAAACACCGGGGAGCTGTTTTTT. Its translation: CASSPRIPAGANTGELFF.

The chain combines TRBV30 with TRBJ2-7; TRBD1 matches 7 bases. The germline V gene encodes CDR1 GTSNPN and CDR2 SVGIG (reference sequence). This CDR3 contains 14 residues. V was pared by 2 bases and J by 7 bases, with 11 bases of the junction left unmatched. The CDR3 sequence is CAWSPDRFSWEQYF. DNA for the CDR3: TGTGCCTGGAGTCCGGACAGGTTTTCGTGGGAGCAGTACTTC.

The chain combines TRBV18 with TRBJ2-7; tentative D call: TRBD2 (6 bases). The V gene's germline CDR1 is KGHSH and CDR2 LQKENI. The CDR3 is 17 residues long. V lost 1 base and J 0 bases, leaving 16 bases between the germline ends. The chain's CDR3 is CASSPRASAYNSYEQYF. CDR3 sequence (DNA): TGTGCCAGCTCACCACGGGCTAGCGCCTATAACTCCTACGAGCAGTACTTC.

The J gene is TRBJ2-7, the V gene TRBV5-1; TRBD1 is a possible D gene (5 bases). This CDR3 is built from 13 residues. Per germline, CDR1 SGHRS and CDR2 YFSETQ. The germline V and J ends were trimmed by 5 bases and 4 bases, with 13 bases remaining between them. The CDR3 nucleotides read TGCGCCAGCAGTAGGGCAGGGCTATACGAGCAGTACTTC. This gives the protein CASSRAGLYEQYF.

The gene calls are TRBV5-1 and TRBJ2-5; tentative D call: TRBD2 (5 bases). Trimming pared 7 bases from V and 2 bases from J, leaving 12 bases between. The CDR3 consists of 13 residues. Germline V gene data show CDR1 as SGHRS and CDR2 as YFSETQ. This chain's CDR3 is CASHSGIQETQYF. DNA of the CDR3: TGCGCCAGCCATTCCGGGATTCAAGAGACCCAGTACTTC.

CDR3: CASSQALDRVYGYTF. For the CDR3, the DNA is TGTGCCAGCAGCCAAGCCCTGGACAGGGTTTATGGCTACACCTTC. The chain has TRBV3-1 (or the pseudogene TRBV3-2) and TRBJ1-2; 8 bases are a match to TRBD1. The germline V gene has CDR1 LGHDT and CDR2 YNNKEL (reference sequence). Trimming removed 1 base from V and 5 bases from J; junction bases left unmatched: 6. The CDR3 sequence is 15 residues long.

The rearrangement links TRBV6-1 to TRBJ1-2, with D tentatively TRBD1 (5 bases). V gave up 3 bases and J gave up 8 bases, with 16 bases separating them. Germline V gene data show CDR1 as MNHNS and CDR2 as SASEGT. The CDR3 consists of 14 residues. CDR3 bases: TGTGCCAGCAGTGAGATGCGGGGCGCTGGCGGCTACACCTTC. Translation: CASSEMRGAGGYTF.

This sequence joins TRBV2 and TRBJ2-1; the match to TRBD1 covers 9 bases. J lost 7 bases, V lost 5 bases, and 3 bases had no gene match. The CDR3 has 13 amino acids. Per germline, CDR1 SNHLY and CDR2 FYNNEI. CDR3 sequence: CASSQGQGNEQFF. As DNA, the CDR3 is TGTGCCAGCAGTCAAGGACAGGGGAATGAGCAGTTCTTC.

V is TRBV10-3 and J is TRBJ2-1, with D tentatively TRBD1 (6 bases). The CDR3 has 11 amino acids. Looked up from germline, CDR1 is ENHRY and CDR2 is SYGVKD. The germline V and J ends were trimmed by 8 bases and 10 bases, with 12 bases remaining between them. The CDR3 spells CAIGWTEEQFF. DNA of the CDR3: TGTGCCATCGGCTGGACAGAAGAGCAGTTCTTC.

This clone was observed a single time. This chain joins TRBV29-1 and TRBJ2-1; 8 bases align to TRBD2. Germline values: CDR1 SQVTM, CDR2 ANQGSEA. Trimming at V came to 1 base and at J to 4 bases, leaving 3 bases not matched to a gene. The CDR3 covers 14 residues. CDR3 residues: CSVEGASGYNEQFF. CDR3 nucleotides: TGCAGCGTTGAAGGGGCTAGCGGGTACAATGAGCAGTTCTTC.

The rearrangement joins TRBV25-1 to TRBJ2-3; 9 positions match TRBD2. Trimming removed 5 bases from V and 3 bases from J; junction bases left unmatched: 6. This CDR3 comprises 15 residues. Germline V gene sequence: CDR1 MGHDK, CDR2 SYGVNS. In DNA form, the CDR3 reads TGTGCCAGCAGTCGACCGAGCGGGGGGACAGATACGCAGTATTTT. Translated, it gives CASSRPSGGTDTQYF.

This clone was seen more than once but under ten times. This chain uses TRBV19 with TRBJ1-5; 7 bases are a match to TRBD1. Germline CDR1 is LNHDA and CDR2 is SQIVND (reference sequence). There are 17 residues in the CDR3. V dropped 1 base and J dropped 0; count of bases not matched to a gene: 6. The CDR3 bases are TGTGCCAGTAGTATAGGTCGGAGGGGGCGTAGCAATCAGCCCCAGCATTTT. This sequence encodes CASSIGRRGRSNQPQHF.